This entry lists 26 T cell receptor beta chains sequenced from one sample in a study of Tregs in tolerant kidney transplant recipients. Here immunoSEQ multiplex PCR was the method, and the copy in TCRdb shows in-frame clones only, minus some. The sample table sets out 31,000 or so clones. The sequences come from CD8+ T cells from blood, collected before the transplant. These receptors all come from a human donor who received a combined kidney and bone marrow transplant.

Partial CDR3 DNA: TGCAGTGCTAGAGTCGGGGGTACTGAA. This translates into CSARVGGTE. The complete CDR3 protein is CSARVGGTEAFF. The gene calls are TRBV20-1 and TRBJ1-1; possibly TRBD1 for D (5 bases). The read finishes 3 residues shy of the CDR3 end, and the germline J gene is used to complete it. The germline V and J ends were trimmed by 1 base and 5 bases, with 8 bases remaining between them. Germline V gives CDR1 DFQATT, CDR2 SNEGSKA (reference sequence). This CDR3 has 12 amino acids.

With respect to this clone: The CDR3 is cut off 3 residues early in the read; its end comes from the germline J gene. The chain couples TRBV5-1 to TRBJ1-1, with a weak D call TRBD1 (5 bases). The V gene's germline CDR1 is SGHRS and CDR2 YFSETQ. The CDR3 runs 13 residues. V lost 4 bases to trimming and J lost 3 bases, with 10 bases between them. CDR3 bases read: TGCGCCAGCAGCGCCACAGGATACACTGAA. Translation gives CASSATGYTE. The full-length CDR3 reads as CASSATGYTEAFF.

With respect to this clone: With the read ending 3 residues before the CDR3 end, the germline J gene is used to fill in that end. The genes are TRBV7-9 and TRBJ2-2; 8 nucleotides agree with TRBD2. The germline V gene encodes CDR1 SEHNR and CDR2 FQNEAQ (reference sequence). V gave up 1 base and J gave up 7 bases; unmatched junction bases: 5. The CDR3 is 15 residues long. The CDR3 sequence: CASSLVASGFGELFF. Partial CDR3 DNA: TGTGCCAGCAGCTTAGTGGCTAGCGGGTTCGGGGAG.

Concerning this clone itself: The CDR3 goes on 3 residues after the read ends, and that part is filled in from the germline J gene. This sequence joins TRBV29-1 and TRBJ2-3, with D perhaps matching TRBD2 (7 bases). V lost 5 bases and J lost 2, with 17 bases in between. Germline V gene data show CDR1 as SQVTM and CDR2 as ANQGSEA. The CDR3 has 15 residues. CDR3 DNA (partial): TGCAGCGTTAGGGGGGGCGGAGCGAACACAGATACG. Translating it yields CSVRGGGANTDT. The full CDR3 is CSVRGGGANTDTQYF.

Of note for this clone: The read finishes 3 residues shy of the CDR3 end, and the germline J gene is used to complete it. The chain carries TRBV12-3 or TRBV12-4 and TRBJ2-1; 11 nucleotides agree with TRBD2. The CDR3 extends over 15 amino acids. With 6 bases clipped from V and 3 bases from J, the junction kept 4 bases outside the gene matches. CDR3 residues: CASRALAGDYNEQFF. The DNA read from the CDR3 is TGTGCCAGCAGAGCACTAGCGGGGGACTACAATGAG.

The covered CDR3 bases are TGTGCCAGCAGCTTAGAAGGGGGATATGAG. It is translated as CASSLEGGYE. In full, the CDR3 is CASSLEGGYEQFF. This chain joins TRBV7-3 and TRBJ2-1, with a tentative D call TRBD1 (6 bases). The CDR3 end falls 3 residues outside the read, so it is completed with the germline J gene. CDR1 is SGHTA, CDR2 FQGTGA, per germline. The CDR3 extends over 13 amino acids. The V gene lost 2 bases and the J gene lost 8 bases, with 10 bases spanning the gap.

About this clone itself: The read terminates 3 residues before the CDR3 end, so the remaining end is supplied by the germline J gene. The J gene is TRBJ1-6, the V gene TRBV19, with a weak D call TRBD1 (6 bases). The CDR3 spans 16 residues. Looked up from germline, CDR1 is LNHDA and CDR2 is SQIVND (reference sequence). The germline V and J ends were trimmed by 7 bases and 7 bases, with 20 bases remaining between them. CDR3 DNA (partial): TGTGCCAGTACCCCAGGGCCAGGGGCCATCAATTCACCC. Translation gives CASTPGPGAINSP. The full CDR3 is CASTPGPGAINSPLHF.

This CDR3 is CAWSVTTGGWEPQHF. The sequenced part of the CDR3 DNA is TGTGCCTGGAGTGTAACCACAGGGGGTTGGGAGCCC. This sequence joins TRBV30 and TRBJ1-5; 8 bases are a match to TRBD1. The CDR3 is cut off 3 residues early in the read; its end comes from the germline J gene. Germline V gene data show CDR1 as GTSNPN and CDR2 as SVGIG (reference sequence). The CDR3 totals 15 residues. V gave up 0 bases and J gave up 8 bases; unmatched junction bases: 9.

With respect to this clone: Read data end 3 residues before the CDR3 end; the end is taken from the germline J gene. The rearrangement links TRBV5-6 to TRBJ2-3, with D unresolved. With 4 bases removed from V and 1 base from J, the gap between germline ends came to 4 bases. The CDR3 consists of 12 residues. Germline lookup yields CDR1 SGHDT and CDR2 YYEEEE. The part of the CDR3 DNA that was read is TGTGCCAGCAGCCCTGGCACAGATACG. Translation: CASSPGTDT. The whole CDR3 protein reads CASSPGTDTQYF.

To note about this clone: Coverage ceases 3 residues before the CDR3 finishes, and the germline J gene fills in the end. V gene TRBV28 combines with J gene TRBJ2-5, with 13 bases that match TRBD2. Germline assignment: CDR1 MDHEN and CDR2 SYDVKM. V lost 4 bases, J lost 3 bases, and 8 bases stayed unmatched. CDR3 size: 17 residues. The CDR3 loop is CASSSASGLAGEETQYF. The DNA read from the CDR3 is TGTGCCAGCAGTTCCGCATCTGGACTAGCGGGAGAAGAGACC. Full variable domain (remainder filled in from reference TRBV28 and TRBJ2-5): DVKVTQSSRYLVKRTGEKVFLECVQDMDHENMFWYRQDPGLGLRLIYFSYDVKMKEKGDIPEGYSVSREKKERFSLILESASTNQTSMYLCASSSASGLAGEETQYFGPGTRLLVL.

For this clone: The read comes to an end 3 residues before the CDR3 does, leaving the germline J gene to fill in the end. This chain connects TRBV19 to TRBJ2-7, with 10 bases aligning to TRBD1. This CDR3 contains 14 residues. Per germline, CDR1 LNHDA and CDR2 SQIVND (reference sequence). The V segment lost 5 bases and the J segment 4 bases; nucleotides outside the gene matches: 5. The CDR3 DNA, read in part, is TGTGCCAGTAGTTCCGCGGGACAGGGGTACGAG. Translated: CASSSAGQGYE. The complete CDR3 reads CASSSAGQGYEQYF.

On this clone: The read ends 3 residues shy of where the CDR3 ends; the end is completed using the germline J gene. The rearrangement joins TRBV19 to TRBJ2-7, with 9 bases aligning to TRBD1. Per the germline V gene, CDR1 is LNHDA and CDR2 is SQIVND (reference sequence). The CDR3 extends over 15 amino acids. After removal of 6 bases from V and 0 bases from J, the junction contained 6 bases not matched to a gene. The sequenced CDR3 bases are TGTGCCAGTAGACCGGGACAGGGATCCTCCTACGAG. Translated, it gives CASRPGQGSSYE. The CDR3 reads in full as CASRPGQGSSYEQYF.

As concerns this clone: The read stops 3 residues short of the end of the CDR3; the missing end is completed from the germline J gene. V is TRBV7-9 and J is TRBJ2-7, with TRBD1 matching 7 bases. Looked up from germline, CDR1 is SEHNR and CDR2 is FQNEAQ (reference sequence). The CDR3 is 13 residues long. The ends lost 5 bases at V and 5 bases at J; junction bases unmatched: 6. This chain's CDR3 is CASSTGQVHEQYF. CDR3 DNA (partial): TGTGCCAGCAGCACAGGACAGGTGCACGAG. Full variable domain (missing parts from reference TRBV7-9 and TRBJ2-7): DTGVSQNPRHKITKRGQNVTFRCDPISEHNRLYWYRQTLGQGPEFLTYFQNEAQLEKSRLLSDRFSAERPKGSFSTLEIQRTEQGDSAMYLCASSTGQVHEQYFGPGTRLTVT.

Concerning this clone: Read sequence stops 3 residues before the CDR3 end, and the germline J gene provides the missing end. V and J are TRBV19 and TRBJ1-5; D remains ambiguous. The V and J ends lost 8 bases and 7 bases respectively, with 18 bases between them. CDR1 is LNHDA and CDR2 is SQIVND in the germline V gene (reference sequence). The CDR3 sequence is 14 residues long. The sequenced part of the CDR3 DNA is TGTGCCAGTTCCCCTAAGCGGGTAGGGCAGCCC. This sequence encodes CASSPKRVGQP. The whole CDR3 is CASSPKRVGQPQHF.

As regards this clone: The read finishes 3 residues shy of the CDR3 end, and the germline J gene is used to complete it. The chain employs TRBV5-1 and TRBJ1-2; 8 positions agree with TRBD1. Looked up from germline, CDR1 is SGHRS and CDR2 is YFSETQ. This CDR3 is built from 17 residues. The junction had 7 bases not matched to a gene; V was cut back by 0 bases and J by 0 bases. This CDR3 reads CASSLGDRILANYGYTF. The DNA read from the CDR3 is TGCGCCAGCAGCTTGGGGGACAGGATCCTAGCTAACTATGGC. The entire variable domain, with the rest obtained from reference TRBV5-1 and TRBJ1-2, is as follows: KAGVTQTPRYLIKTRGQQVTLSCSPISGHRSVSWYQQTPGQGLQFLFEYFSETQRNKGNFPGRFSGRQFSNSRSEMNVSTLELGDSALYLCASSLGDRILANYGYTFGSGTRLTVV.

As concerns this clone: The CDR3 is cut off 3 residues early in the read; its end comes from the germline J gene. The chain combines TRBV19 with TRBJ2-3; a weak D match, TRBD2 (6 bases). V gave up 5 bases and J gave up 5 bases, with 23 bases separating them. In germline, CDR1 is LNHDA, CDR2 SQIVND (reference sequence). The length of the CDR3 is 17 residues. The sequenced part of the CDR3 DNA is TGTGCCAGTAGTTCCAGAAGACTAGAAGAGCTCGTAGATACG. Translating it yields CASSSRRLEELVDT. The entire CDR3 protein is CASSSRRLEELVDTQYF. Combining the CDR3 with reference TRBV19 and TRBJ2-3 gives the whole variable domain DGGITQSPKYLFRKEGQNVTLSCEQNLNHDAMYWYRQDPGQGLRLIYYSQIVNDFQKGDIAEGYSVSREKKESFPLTVTSAQKNPTAFYLCASSSRRLEELVDTQYFGPGTRLTVL.

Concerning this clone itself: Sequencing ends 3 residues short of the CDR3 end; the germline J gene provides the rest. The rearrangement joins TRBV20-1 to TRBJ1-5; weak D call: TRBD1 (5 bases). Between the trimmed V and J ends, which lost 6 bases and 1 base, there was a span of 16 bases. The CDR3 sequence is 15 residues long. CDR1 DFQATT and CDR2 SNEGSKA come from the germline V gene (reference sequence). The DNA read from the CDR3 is TGCAGTGCGCACAGCCCCGACAGAAGCAATCAGCCC. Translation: CSAHSPDRSNQP. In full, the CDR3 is CSAHSPDRSNQPQHF.

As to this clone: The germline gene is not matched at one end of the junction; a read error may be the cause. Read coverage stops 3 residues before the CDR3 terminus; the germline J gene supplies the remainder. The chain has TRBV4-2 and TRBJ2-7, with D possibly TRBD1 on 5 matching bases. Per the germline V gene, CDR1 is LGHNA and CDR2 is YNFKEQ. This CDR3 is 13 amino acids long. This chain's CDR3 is CASSLQGSYEQYF. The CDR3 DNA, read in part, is TGCGCCAGCAGCCTCCAGGGCTCCTACGAG.

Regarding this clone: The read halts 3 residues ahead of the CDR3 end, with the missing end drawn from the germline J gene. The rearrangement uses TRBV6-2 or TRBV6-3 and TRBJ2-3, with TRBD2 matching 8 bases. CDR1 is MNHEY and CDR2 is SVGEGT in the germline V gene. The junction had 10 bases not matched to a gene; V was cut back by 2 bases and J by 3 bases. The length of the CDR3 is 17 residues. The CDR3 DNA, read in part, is TGTGCCAGCAGTTACGGGGTAGCGGGAACCCTGACAGATACG. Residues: CASSYGVAGTLTDT. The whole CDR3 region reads CASSYGVAGTLTDTQYF.

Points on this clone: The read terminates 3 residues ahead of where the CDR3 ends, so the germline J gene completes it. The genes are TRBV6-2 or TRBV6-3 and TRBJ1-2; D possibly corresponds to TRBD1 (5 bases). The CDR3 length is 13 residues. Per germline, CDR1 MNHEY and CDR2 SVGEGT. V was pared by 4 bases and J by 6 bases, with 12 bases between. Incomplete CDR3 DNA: TGTGCCAGCAGTTTGGACAATAGGGATGGC. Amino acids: CASSLDNRDG. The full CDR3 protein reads CASSLDNRDGYTF.

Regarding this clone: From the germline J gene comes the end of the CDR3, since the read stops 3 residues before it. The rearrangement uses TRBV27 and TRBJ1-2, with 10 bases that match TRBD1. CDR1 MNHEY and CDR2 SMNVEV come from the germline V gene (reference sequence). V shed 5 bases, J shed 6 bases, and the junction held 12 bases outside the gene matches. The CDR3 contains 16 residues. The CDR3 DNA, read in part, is TGTGCCAGCAGTCTAATCCCCCGGGACAGGGGTAATGGC. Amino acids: CASSLIPRDRGNG. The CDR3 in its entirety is CASSLIPRDRGNGYTF.

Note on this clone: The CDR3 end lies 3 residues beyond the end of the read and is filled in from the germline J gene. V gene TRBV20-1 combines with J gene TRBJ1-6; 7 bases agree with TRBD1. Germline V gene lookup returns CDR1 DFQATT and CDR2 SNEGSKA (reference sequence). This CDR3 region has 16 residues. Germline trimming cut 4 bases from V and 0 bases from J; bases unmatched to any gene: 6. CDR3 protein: CSAKRDSSSYNSPLHF. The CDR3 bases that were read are TGCAGTGCTAAACGGGACAGTAGCTCCTATAATTCACCC.

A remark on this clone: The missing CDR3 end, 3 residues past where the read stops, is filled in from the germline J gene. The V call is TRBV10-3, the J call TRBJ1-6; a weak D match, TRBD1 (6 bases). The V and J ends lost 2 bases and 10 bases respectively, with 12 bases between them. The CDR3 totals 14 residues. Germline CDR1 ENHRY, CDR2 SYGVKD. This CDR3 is CAISETGLESPLHF. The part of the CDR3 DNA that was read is TGTGCCATCAGTGAGACAGGGTTAGAATCACCC.

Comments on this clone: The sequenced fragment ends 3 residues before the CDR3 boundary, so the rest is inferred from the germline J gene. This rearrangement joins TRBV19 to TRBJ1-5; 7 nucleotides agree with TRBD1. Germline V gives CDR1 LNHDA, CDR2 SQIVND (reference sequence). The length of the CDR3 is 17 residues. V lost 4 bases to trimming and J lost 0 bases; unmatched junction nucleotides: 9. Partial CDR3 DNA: TGTGCCAGTAGTACCCGAGAGGGGGCGTATAGCAATCAGCCC. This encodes CASSTREGAYSNQP. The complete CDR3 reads CASSTREGAYSNQPQHF.

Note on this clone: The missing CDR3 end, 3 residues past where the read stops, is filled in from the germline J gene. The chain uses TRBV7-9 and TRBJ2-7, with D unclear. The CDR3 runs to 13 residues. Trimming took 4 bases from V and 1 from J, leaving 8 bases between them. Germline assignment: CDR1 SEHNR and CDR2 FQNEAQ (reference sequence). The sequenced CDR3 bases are TGTGCCAGCAGCTCAAGCGTTTCCTACGAG. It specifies CASSSSVSYE. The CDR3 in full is CASSSSVSYEQYF.

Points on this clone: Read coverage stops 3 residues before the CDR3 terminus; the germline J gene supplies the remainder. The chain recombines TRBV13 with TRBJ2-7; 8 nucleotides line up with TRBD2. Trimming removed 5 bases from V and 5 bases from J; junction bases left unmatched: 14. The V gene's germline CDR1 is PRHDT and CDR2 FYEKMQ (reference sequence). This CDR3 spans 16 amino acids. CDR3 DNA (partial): TGTGCCAGCAGCGCCCGAGGGAGCGGGAGCTTCGACGAG. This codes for CASSARGSGSFDE. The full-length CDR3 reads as CASSARGSGSFDEQYF.